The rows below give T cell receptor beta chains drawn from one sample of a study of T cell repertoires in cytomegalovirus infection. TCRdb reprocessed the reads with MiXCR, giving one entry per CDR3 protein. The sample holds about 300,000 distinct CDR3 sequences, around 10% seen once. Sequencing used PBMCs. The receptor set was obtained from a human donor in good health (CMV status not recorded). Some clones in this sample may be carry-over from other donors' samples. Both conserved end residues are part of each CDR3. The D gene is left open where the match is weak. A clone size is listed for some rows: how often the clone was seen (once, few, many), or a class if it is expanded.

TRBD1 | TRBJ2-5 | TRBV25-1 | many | CASSGAGQGGETQYF | TGTGCCAGCAGTGGAGCGGGACAGGGTGGGGAGACCCAGTACTTC
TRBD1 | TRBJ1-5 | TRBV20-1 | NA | CSARGRDRGFNQPQHF | TGCAGTGCTAGAGGACGGGACAGGGGCTTCAATCAGCCCCAGCATTTT
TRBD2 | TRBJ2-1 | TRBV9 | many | CASSVAWDYYNEQFF | TGTGCCAGCAGCGTAGCTTGGGACTACTACAATGAGCAGTTCTTC
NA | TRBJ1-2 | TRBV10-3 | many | CAISEGRAGYGYTF | TGTGCCATCAGTGAAGGCAGGGCTGGCTATGGCTACACCTTC
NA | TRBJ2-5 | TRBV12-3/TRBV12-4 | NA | CASSLLRQQETQYF | TGTGCCAGCAGTTTATTGAGACAACAAGAGACCCAGTACTTC
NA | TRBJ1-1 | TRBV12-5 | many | CASGLVLRNTEAFF | TGTGCTAGTGGTTTGGTACTAAGGAACACTGAAGCTTTCTTT
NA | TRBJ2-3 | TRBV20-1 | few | CSAPGTIRSTDTQYF | TGCAGTGCTCCTGGGACGATCCGTAGCACAGATACGCAGTATTTT
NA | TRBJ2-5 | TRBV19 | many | CASTEGSIGRETQYF | TGTGCCAGTACCGAAGGGTCGATAGGTAGGGAGACCCAGTACTTC
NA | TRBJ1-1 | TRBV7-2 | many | CASSLVLGEAFF | TGTGCCAGCAGCTTAGTTTTGGGGGAAGCTTTCTTT
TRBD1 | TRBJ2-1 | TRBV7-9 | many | CASSFRQGVYNEQFF | TGTGCCAGCAGCTTTCGACAGGGGGTTTACAATGAGCAGTTCTTC
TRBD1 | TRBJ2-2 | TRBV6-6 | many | CAGTGVSGTGELFF | TGTGCCGGAACAGGGGTTTCGGGGACCGGGGAGCTGTTTTTT
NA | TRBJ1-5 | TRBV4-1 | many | CASSQDPSDRHNQPQHF | TGCGCCAGCAGCCAAGATCCTTCCGACAGACACAATCAGCCCCAGCATTTT
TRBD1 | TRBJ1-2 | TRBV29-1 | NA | CSVGTGPNYGYTF | TGCAGCGTGGGGACAGGTCCTAACTATGGCTACACCTTC
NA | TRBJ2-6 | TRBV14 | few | CASSHRREAGANVLTF | TGTGCCAGCAGCCACCGTCGCGAAGCTGGGGCCAACGTCCTGACTTTC
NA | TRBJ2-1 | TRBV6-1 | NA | CASSHNRNEQFF | TGTGCCAGCAGCCACAATCGCAATGAGCAGTTCTTC
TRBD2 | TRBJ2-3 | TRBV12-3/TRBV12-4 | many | CASRTGKRGSTDTQYF | TGTGCCAGCCGCACCGGAAAGCGGGGGTCCACAGATACGCAGTATTTT
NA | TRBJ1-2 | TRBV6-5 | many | CASSYDTAVSYTF | TGTGCCAGCAGTTACGATACAGCGGTCAGCTACACCTTC
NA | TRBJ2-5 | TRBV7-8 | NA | CASSSLRVAQYF | TGTGCCAGCAGCTCCCTCAGGGTGGCCCAGTACTTC
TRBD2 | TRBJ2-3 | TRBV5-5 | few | CASSLVASGGTDTQYF | TGTGCCAGCAGCTTGGTGGCTAGCGGGGGGACAGATACGCAGTATTTT
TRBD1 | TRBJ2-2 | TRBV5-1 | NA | CASSYLGQGTHTGELFF | TGCGCCAGCAGTTACCTCGGACAGGGGACTCATACCGGGGAGCTGTTTTTT
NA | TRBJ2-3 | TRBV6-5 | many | CASSWSDTQYF | TGTGCCAGCTCTTGGTCAGATACGCAGTATTTT
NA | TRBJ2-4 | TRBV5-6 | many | CASSLEGVNIQYF | TGTGCCAGCAGCTTGGAGGGGGTAAACATTCAGTACTTC
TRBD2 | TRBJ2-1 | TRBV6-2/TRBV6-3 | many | CASSSGGAPNEQFF | TGTGCCAGCAGTTCCGGGGGGGCCCCCAATGAGCAGTTCTTC
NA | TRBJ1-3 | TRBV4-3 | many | CASSQDPGTGNTIYF | TGCGCCAGCAGCCAAGATCCTGGGACTGGAAACACCATATATTTT
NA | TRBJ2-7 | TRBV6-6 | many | CASSYSILGPYEQYF | TGTGCCAGCAGTTACTCGATCTTAGGGCCCTACGAGCAGTACTTC
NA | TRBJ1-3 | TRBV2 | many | CASSGGASGNTIYF | TGTGCCAGCAGTGGCGGGGCTTCTGGAAACACCATATATTTT
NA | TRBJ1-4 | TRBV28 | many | CASRPLGGGHSNEKLFF | TGTGCCAGCAGACCTTTGGGGGGGGGACACTCTAATGAAAAACTGTTTTTT
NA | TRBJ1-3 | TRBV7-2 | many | CASSPVYSGNTIYF | TGTGCCAGCAGCCCCGTGTACTCTGGAAACACCATATATTTT
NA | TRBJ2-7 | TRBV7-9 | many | CASSLVGDSNYEQYF | TGTGCCAGCAGCTTAGTGGGGGACTCAAACTACGAGCAGTACTTC